Each of the 26 T cell receptor beta chains below was sequenced from the same sample in a study of somatic mutations in cytotoxic T cells in rheumatoid arthritis. Using immunoSEQ multiplex PCR, the repertoire was profiled, and TCRdb retains in-frame clones only, with some absent. The data contain about 20,000 clones, 85% of them singletons. The source material was CD8+ T cells sorted from blood. Receptors were obtained from a woman aged 40 to 49 with rheumatoid arthritis.

The CDR3 DNA reads TGCGCCAGCAGCTGGAGGACTAGCGGGATTTGGGAGCAGTTCTTC. This translates into CASSWRTSGIWEQFF. This chain connects TRBV5-1 to TRBJ2-1; 12 bases map to TRBD2. The CDR3 has 15 residues. After removal of 3 bases from V and 10 bases from J, the junction contained 8 bases not matched to a gene. Germline assignment: CDR1 SGHRS and CDR2 YFSETQ. Variable domain in full (rest from reference TRBV5-1 and TRBJ2-1): KAGVTQTPRYLIKTRGQQVTLSCSPISGHRSVSWYQQTPGQGLQFLFEYFSETQRNKGNFPGRFSGRQFSNSRSEMNVSTLELGDSALYLCASSWRTSGIWEQFFGPGTRLTVL.

In this sample, this clone turned up a few times. The genes are TRBV6-1 and TRBJ1-5; D is possibly TRBD1 (6 bases). Germline values: CDR1 MNHNS, CDR2 SASEGT. This CDR3 has 15 residues. Trimming stripped 6 bases from V and 11 bases from J, with 23 bases between. The CDR3 nucleotides are TGTGCCAGCAGAAAATCCGGGACAACCAGTTCAGCCCAGCATTTT. Amino acids: CASRKSGTTSSAQHF.

The chain joins TRBV2 to TRBJ1-3; 7 bases match TRBD1. Germline CDR1 reads SNHLY; CDR2 reads FYNNEI. The CDR3 consists of 16 residues. V lost 5 bases and J lost 0; bases outside the gene matches: 7. CDR3 protein: CASSSDRTSSGNTIYF. The CDR3 region has the DNA TGTGCCAGCAGTTCGGACAGGACGAGCTCTGGAAACACCATATATTTT.

The DNA of the CDR3 is TGTGCCAGCAGTGGGACAGGGGGAGTGAACTATGGCTACACCTTC. Amino acid sequence: CASSGTGGVNYGYTF. This sequence joins TRBV2 and TRBJ1-2, with 10 bases fitting TRBD1. The junction had 4 bases not matched to a gene; V was cut back by 4 bases and J by 2 bases. CDR1 and CDR2 from the germline V gene are SNHLY and FYNNEI. CDR3 length: 15 amino acids.

The chain combines TRBV6-1 with TRBJ2-1, with D possibly being TRBD1 (7 bases). The CDR3 has 15 amino acids. Trimming took 2 bases from V and 4 from J, leaving 12 bases between them. Germline V gene lookup returns CDR1 MNHNS and CDR2 SASEGT. Written as DNA, the CDR3 is TGTGCCAGCAGTGAAATCGCGGGACAGTACAATGAGCAGTTCTTC. Encoded protein: CASSEIAGQYNEQFF.

J is TRBJ2-7 and V is TRBV19; D call uncertain. Germline-derived CDR1 and CDR2 are LNHDA and SQIVND (reference sequence). This CDR3 comprises 14 residues. V lost 0 bases, J lost 3 bases, and 9 bases lay in between. The CDR3 DNA follows: TGTGCCAGTAGTATAGATCTTTACGGCTACGAGCAGTACTTC. Its translation is CASSIDLYGYEQYF.

The J gene is TRBJ1-1, the V gene TRBV15; no clear D. Germline-derived CDR1 and CDR2 are LNHNV and YYDKDF (reference sequence). Trimming stripped 0 bases from V and 1 base from J, with 18 bases between. The CDR3 is made up of 18 amino acids. In DNA form, the CDR3 reads TGTGCCACCAGCAGAGATTTAAGTATTCCCAACAAGAACACTGAAGCTTTCTTT. This codes for CATSRDLSIPNKNTEAFF.

This chain connects TRBV15 to TRBJ1-6, with TRBD1 identical over 7 bases. CDR1 is LNHNV, CDR2 YYDKDF, per germline (reference sequence). The V and J ends lost 0 bases and 10 bases, in that order; junction bases with no gene match: 9. The CDR3 extends over 16 amino acids. DNA of the CDR3: TGTGCCACCAGCAGAGAGGGACAGCTCCCGAACTCACCCCTCCACTTT. This translates into CATSREGQLPNSPLHF. The whole variable domain, remainder taken from reference TRBV15 and TRBJ1-6, is DAMVIQNPRYQVTQFGKPVTLSCSQTLNHNVMYWYQQKSSQAPKLLFHYYDKDFNNEADTPDNFQSRRPNTSFCFLDIRSPGLGDTAMYLCATSREGQLPNSPLHFGNGTRLTVT.

V gene TRBV18 combines with J gene TRBJ1-1; weak D call: TRBD1 (6 bases). Per germline, CDR1 KGHSH and CDR2 LQKENI. Trimming stripped 2 bases from V and 4 bases from J, with 14 bases between. The CDR3 loop spans 15 amino acids. For the CDR3, the DNA is TGTGCCAGCTCACCAGGGGGCTCCGGACTCACTGAAGCTTTCTTT. Its protein is CASSPGGSGLTEAFF.

The J gene is TRBJ2-7, the V gene TRBV19; TRBD2 agrees at 10 bases. V was clipped by 5 bases and J by 6 bases; unmatched bases: 10. The germline V gene encodes CDR1 LNHDA and CDR2 SQIVND (reference sequence). This CDR3 is 15 amino acids long. The CDR3 sequence is CASSASLAGAFEQYF. The CDR3 bases are TGTGCCAGTAGTGCCAGCCTAGCGGGGGCTTTCGAGCAGTACTTC.

This clone was detected only a few times. The chain links TRBV5-1 to TRBJ2-1, with D possibly TRBD2 on 5 matching bases. CDR1 is SGHRS and CDR2 is YFSETQ in the germline V gene. The V end lost 3 bases, the J end lost 0 bases, and 13 bases lay between the germline ends. The CDR3 runs to 16 residues. CDR3 DNA sequence: TGCGCCAGCAGCTCCCCGAGTGGAGGCTCCTACAATGAGCAGTTCTTC. Its protein product is CASSSPSGGSYNEQFF.

The CDR3 DNA follows: TGTGCCAGTAGTATTTGGCAGGACACTGAAGCTTTCTTT. Encoded protein: CASSIWQDTEAFF. V usage is TRBV19 and J usage is TRBJ1-1, with D hard to call. The CDR3 is made up of 13 amino acids. Germline CDR1 LNHDA, CDR2 SQIVND (reference sequence). V gave up 3 bases and J gave up 3 bases, with 8 bases separating them. The whole variable domain, remainder taken from reference TRBV19 and TRBJ1-1, is DGGITQSPKYLFRKEGQNVTLSCEQNLNHDAMYWYRQDPGQGLRLIYYSQIVNDFQKGDIAEGYSVSREKKESFPLTVTSAQKNPTAFYLCASSIWQDTEAFFGQGTRLTVV.

The rearrangement joins TRBV6-5 to TRBJ2-3; D perhaps matches TRBD1 (5 bases). There are 13 residues in the CDR3. Trimming pared 11 bases from V and 4 bases from J, leaving 16 bases between. CDR1 is MNHEY and CDR2 is SVGAGI in the germline V gene. The CDR3 reads CASGYPDPDTQYF. Here the CDR3 DNA reads TGTGCCTCAGGGTACCCTGACCCAGATACGCAGTATTTT.

The CDR3 is CASSREGTVYEQYF. The CDR3 DNA is TGTGCCAGCTCACGAGAAGGGACAGTCTACGAGCAGTACTTC. V and J are TRBV2 and TRBJ2-7; TRBD1 matches at 7 bases. The germline gives CDR1 SNHLY, CDR2 FYNNEI. The CDR3 covers 14 residues. V was pared by 8 bases and J by 3 bases, with 10 bases of the junction left unmatched.

CDR3 region: CASKPRDFEGYEQYF. CDR3 DNA: TGTGCCAGCAAGCCCCGGGACTTTGAAGGGTACGAGCAGTACTTC. The chain recombines TRBV27 with TRBJ2-7; possibly TRBD2 for D (6 bases). V shed 7 bases and J shed 4 bases, with 20 bases lying between them. The CDR3 is 15 amino acids. Germline loops: CDR1 MNHEY, CDR2 SMNVEV (reference sequence).

This rearrangement joins TRBV2 to TRBJ2-1; tentative D call: TRBD2 (7 bases). Germline V gene lookup returns CDR1 SNHLY and CDR2 FYNNEI. Trimming left V 8 bases short and J 6 bases short, with 17 bases between. The CDR3 runs 14 residues. Here the CDR3 DNA reads TGTGCCAGCCTGTCGCGAGGGGGGGGCAATGAGCAGTTCTTC. Amino acid sequence: CASLSRGGGNEQFF.

The chain is built from TRBV5-1 and TRBJ2-7, with TRBD2 matching 7 bases. Germline lookup yields CDR1 SGHRS and CDR2 YFSETQ. The ends lost 0 bases at V and 4 bases at J; junction bases unmatched: 7. The CDR3 is 15 amino acids. The chain's CDR3 is CASSLAHGGSYEQYF. The CDR3 DNA reads as TGCGCCAGCAGCTTGGCCCACGGGGGGTCGTACGAGCAGTACTTC.

The chain employs TRBV7-2 and TRBJ2-3, with a weak D call TRBD2 (6 bases). Germline loops: CDR1 SGHTA, CDR2 FQGNSA. V was cut by 5 bases and J by 0 bases, with 12 bases left in between. The CDR3 is 15 residues long. CDR3 sequence (DNA): TGTGCCAGCAGCCCGGCGGAGGGGAGCACAGATACGCAGTATTTT. It codes for CASSPAEGSTDTQYF.

The gene calls are TRBV6-6 and TRBJ2-5; maybe TRBD1 (5 bases). Germline V CDR1 and CDR2: MNHNY, SVGAGI (reference sequence). Trimming took 4 bases from V and 0 from J, leaving 12 bases between them. The CDR3 runs to 15 residues. The CDR3 DNA follows: TGTGCCAGCAGTTCTTTGACAGAGTACCAAGAGACCCAGTACTTC. Translating gives CASSSLTEYQETQYF.

V and J are TRBV7-9 and TRBJ2-2; TRBD2 agrees at 16 bases. CDR1 SEHNR and CDR2 FQNEAQ come from the germline V gene (reference sequence). The CDR3 covers 17 residues. With V trimmed by 6 bases and J by 3 bases, 4 bases remained unmatched. In DNA form, the CDR3 reads TGTGCCAGCAGAGGGACTAGCGGGGGGGGAGACACCGGGGAGCTGTTTTTT. This gives the protein CASRGTSGGGDTGELFF. The whole variable domain, remainder taken from reference TRBV7-9 and TRBJ2-2, is DTGVSQNPRHKITKRGQNVTFRCDPISEHNRLYWYRQTLGQGPEFLTYFQNEAQLEKSRLLSDRFSAERPKGSFSTLEIQRTEQGDSAMYLCASRGTSGGGDTGELFFGEGSRLTVL.

The chain recombines TRBV7-3 with TRBJ2-3, with TRBD2 matching over 8 bases. The CDR3 loop spans 15 amino acids. In germline, CDR1 is SGHTA, CDR2 FQGTGA. The J segment lost 0 bases and the V segment lost 1 base, leaving 0 bases of the junction unmatched. The CDR3 sequence: CASSLKRGSTDTQYF. CDR3 in DNA: TGTGCCAGCAGCTTAAAGCGGGGGAGCACAGATACGCAGTATTTT.

The chain recombines TRBV7-3 with TRBJ1-2, with 7 bases fitting TRBD1. Trimming removed 5 bases from V and 6 bases from J; junction bases left unmatched: 0. The germline V gene encodes CDR1 SGHTA and CDR2 FQGTGA. This CDR3 contains 11 residues. Written as DNA, the CDR3 is TGTGCCAGCAGCCAGGGGGATGGCTACACCTTC. Residues: CASSQGDGYTF.

The rearrangement joins TRBV7-9 to TRBJ2-7, with D maybe TRBD1 (6 bases). V was pared by 4 bases and J by 1 base, with 11 bases between. The CDR3 length is 14 residues. CDR1 SEHNR and CDR2 FQNEAQ come from the germline V gene (reference sequence). This chain's CDR3 is CASSSPGQSYEQYF. CDR3 DNA: TGTGCCAGCAGCTCTCCAGGACAGTCCTACGAGCAGTACTTC.

The chain couples TRBV7-9 to TRBJ2-7; D might be TRBD2 (5 bases). The CDR3 sequence is 13 residues long. V lost 4 bases, J lost 0 bases, and 7 bases lay in between. Germline lookup yields CDR1 SEHNR and CDR2 FQNEAQ (reference sequence). The CDR3 protein is CASSSLDSYEQYF. The CDR3 DNA reads as TGTGCCAGCAGCTCACTAGACTCCTACGAGCAGTACTTC.

This chain uses TRBV7-2 with TRBJ1-3; the D is unclear. The CDR3 has 17 amino acids. The germline V gene has CDR1 SGHTA and CDR2 FQGNSA. The ends were cut back, 5 bases at V and 0 bases at J, with 17 bases in the middle. CDR3 residues: CASSLLGGYLSGNTIYF. CDR3 sequence (DNA): TGTGCCAGCAGCCTCCTCGGAGGGTACCTCTCTGGAAACACCATATATTTT.

The chain uses TRBV14 and TRBJ1-2; a possible D gene is TRBD1 (5 bases). V shed 4 bases and J shed 2 bases, with 11 bases lying between them. The CDR3 covers 14 residues. Germline V gene data show CDR1 as SGHDN and CDR2 as FVKESK. CDR3 in amino acids: CASSRGEENYGYTF. Written as DNA, the CDR3 is TGTGCCAGCAGCCGGGGGGAAGAGAACTATGGCTACACCTTC.